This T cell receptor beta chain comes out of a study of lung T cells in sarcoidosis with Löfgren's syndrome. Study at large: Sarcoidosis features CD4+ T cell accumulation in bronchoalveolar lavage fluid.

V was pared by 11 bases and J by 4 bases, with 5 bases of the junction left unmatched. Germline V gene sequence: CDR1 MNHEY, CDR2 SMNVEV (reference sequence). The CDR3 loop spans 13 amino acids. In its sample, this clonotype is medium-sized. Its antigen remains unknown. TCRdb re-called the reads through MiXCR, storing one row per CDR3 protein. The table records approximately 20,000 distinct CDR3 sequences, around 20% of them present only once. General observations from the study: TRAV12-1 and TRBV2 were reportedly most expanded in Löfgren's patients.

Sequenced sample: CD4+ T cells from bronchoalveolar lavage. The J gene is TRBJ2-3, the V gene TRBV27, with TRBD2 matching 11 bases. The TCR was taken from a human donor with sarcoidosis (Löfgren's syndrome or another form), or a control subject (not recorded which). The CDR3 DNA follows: TGTGCCTGTAGCGGGAGGGCATCAGATACGCAGTATTTT. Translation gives CACSGRASDTQYF.